This T cell receptor beta chain is drawn from a study of immune evolution from preneoplasia to lung adenocarcinoma. Study context: HLA loss of heterozygosity: over 5.5% AIS, 15% MIA, over 30% ADC, none AAH.

A remark on this clone: The antigen is unknown.

Measured with immunoSEQ multiplex PCR; TCRdb has only the in-frame clones, and not every one. This table holds about 41,000 clones, more than 60% found once. The V gene lost 7 bases and the J gene lost 4 bases, with 14 bases spanning the gap. The CDR3 is 14 amino acids. Germline values: CDR1 MDHEN, CDR2 SYDVKM. Patient tissue came from resections in Japan or China, 2014–2017. Points from the study as a whole: Normal lung had highest clonality; later lesions appeared denser, more diverse. T cell clonality was higher in KRAS-mutant than EGFR-mutant or wild-type nodules.

The V and J genes are TRBV28 and TRBJ1-5, with D unresolved. The sequence came from a person aged 55 to 70 with lung adenocarcinoma. Sequenced material: FFPE invasive lung adenocarcinoma tissue. The CDR3 DNA follows: TGTGCCAGCATCCCCATCGGCCAAAATCAGCCCCAGCATTTT. Amino acids: CASIPIGQNQPQHF. The full variable domain, completed using reference TRBV28 and TRBJ1-5, is DVKVTQSSRYLVKRTGEKVFLECVQDMDHENMFWYRQDPGLGLRLIYFSYDVKMKEKGDIPEGYSVSREKKERFSLILESASTNQTSMYLCASIPIGQNQPQHFGDGTRLSIL.